The T cell receptor (beta chain) under discussion was sequenced for a study of shared clonotypes between healthy human individuals. V lost 0 bases and J lost 8; bases outside the gene matches: 10. CDR3 length: 16 amino acids. Germline CDR1 and CDR2: KGHSH and LQKENI. Assay: immunoSEQ multiplex PCR; the TCRdb copy retains only in-frame clones and omits some. The table includes more than 2 million clones, 90% to 97% detected once. This clone was detected once. The genes are TRBV18 and TRBJ2-1; 7 bases are a match to TRBD1. Sequencing was performed on naive CD4+ T cells sorted from blood. The subset is: CD45RA+ positively selected. The origin of this receptor is a man aged 18 to 35 in good health. The CDR3 here is CASSPPALTGIDEQFF. CDR3 bases: TGTGCCAGCTCACCACCGGCTTTGACAGGGATCGATGAGCAGTTCTTC.